Sequencing of this T cell receptor (beta chain) was carried out in a study of blood T cells in healthy people across ages. For the second PCR, which ran for 7 to 11 cycles, a sample-barcoded 5' primer and a J-beta primer mix were used. TCRdb re-analysed the 5' RACE reads in MiXCR, keeping a single row per CDR3 protein. The table records around 870,000 distinct CDR3 sequences, around 26% of them present only once. The CDR3 totals 12 residues. The V end was cut by 5 bases, the J end by 8 bases, with 9 bases between. Study-wide results and caveats: Bulk PBMC profiling left naive and antigen-experienced comparisons inconclusive.

This clonotype was seen repeatedly, ten times or more. Its specificity is unknown. The sample was blood. This TCR derives from an elderly woman in good health. This chain connects TRBV12-3 or TRBV12-4 to TRBJ1-4; D not resolved. The CDR3 loop is CASSHAGEKLFF. DNA for the CDR3: TGTGCCAGCAGTCACGCTGGAGAAAAACTGTTTTTT.